What follows describes a single T cell receptor (beta chain). Its target antigen remains unknown. Base quality data are lacking; no much larger clone is found one base away. This specimen belongs to a study of esophageal squamous cell carcinoma under preoperative chemotherapy (dated by TCRdb to 2017 to 2018). About the investigation overall: The study profiled TCR repertoires of both peripheral blood T cells and tumor-infiltrating lymphocytes. Repertoires from samples obtained before paclitaxel-nedaplatin therapy were compared with repertoires from samples obtained after paclitaxel-nedaplatin therapy. Roughly 5 patients with primary esophageal squamous cell carcinoma were included in the cohort. The effects of paclitaxel-nedaplatin chemotherapy on T-cell receptor repertoires in patients with esophageal squamous cell carcinoma were assessed. The study at large found these results: After chemotherapy, TCR diversity rose significantly in peripheral T cells, but this increase was not seen in tumor-infiltrating lymphocytes. Post-treatment tumor-infiltrating lymphocytes appeared partly derived from peripheral T cells migrating into the tumor, not solely from local clonal changes. Paclitaxel-nedaplatin therapy caused immediate and substantial changes in clonotype frequency, and abundant clones were more likely to contract than to amplify. The cohort was small, with only a handful of patients with esophageal squamous cell carcinoma analyzed.

The method behind the library was PCR. Data came from a HiSeq X Ten. High-throughput sequencing was used to characterize the TCR repertoires. TCRdb passed the public sequencing reads through fastp at Q25 and MiXCR, retaining productive beta sequences. CDR3 protein duplicates are merged, each entry listing the most common genes and DNA. The sample table lists roughly 30,000 distinct CDR3 sequences, around 49% of them with a count of one. The top ten clones comprise 23% of the sample. Counted from cysteine to phenylalanine, this CDR3 has 13 amino acids. The retained sequence is limited to the CDR3, 39 bases, with the frame set at the first base. V is clipped by 1 base and J by 11 bases, and the sequence between their germline boundaries is 14 bases long. Per the germline V gene, SGHTA is the CDR1 and FQGTGA is the CDR2. What this sample's time point label stands for: after preoperative PTX-NDP chemotherapy. Before surgery, patients were given paclitaxel-nedaplatin as preoperative chemotherapy.

This sample was obtained from a patient given preoperative chemotherapy. The V and J segments used are TRBV7-3 and TRBJ2-5; no D gene call is confident. The source is a human donor with esophageal squamous cell carcinoma. The donor label of this sample is uncertain. The DNA sequence follows: TGTGCCAGCAGCTTAAATTTCTATCAAGAGCAGTACTTC. Translated, it gives CASSLNFYQEQYF. Here the CDR3 is joined to the reference TRBV7-3 and TRBJ2-5 genes, and the full variable domain is: GAGVSQTPSNKVTEKGKYVELRCDPISGHTALYWYRQSLGQGPEFLIYFQGTGAADDSGLPNDRFFAVRPEGSVSTLKIQRTERGDSAVYLCASSLNFYQEQYFGPGTRLLVL.